These 30 T cell receptor beta chains were all obtained from the same sample, sequenced in a study of blood T cell repertoires in COVID-19 (dated by TCRdb to 2020 to 2022). Libraries were built with the immunoSEQ multiplex PCR assay. The table was pulled from immuneACCESS by TCRdb, which kept in-frame rearrangements only. Such tables lose some clones; where checked, under half of the loss comes from unresolved V genes, and the rest has no known cause. In this sample the table shows fewer than 85,000 clones, around nine tenths of which occur a single time. Clones ranked in the top ten supply 8.5% of the sample. Sequencing used peripheral blood. All receptors come from a human donor in a cohort sampled during active COVID-19.

This sequence joins TRBV2 and TRBJ2-7; D might be TRBD1 (5 bases). Germline V gene sequence: CDR1 SNHLY, CDR2 FYNNEI. The CDR3 totals 12 residues. V lost 8 bases and J lost 6, with 14 bases in between. DNA for the CDR3: TGTGCCAGCTTGGGCAGGGCCCTCGAGCAGTACTTC. It yields the protein CASLGRALEQYF.

The chain links TRBV7-2 to TRBJ1-5; 8 positions agree with TRBD1. The V gene's germline CDR1 is SGHTA and CDR2 FQGNSA. The V segment lost 6 bases and the J segment 3 bases; nucleotides outside the gene matches: 4. The CDR3 contains 14 residues. CDR3 amino acids: CASSWGQANQPQHF. The CDR3, as DNA: TGTGCCAGCAGTTGGGGACAGGCCAATCAGCCCCAGCATTTT.

This clone was seen once. This chain connects TRBV19 to TRBJ1-1; 8 nucleotides line up with TRBD1. Germline assignment: CDR1 LNHDA and CDR2 SQIVND (reference sequence). J lost 5 bases, V lost 10 bases, and 9 bases had no gene match. The CDR3 covers 13 residues. Here the CDR3 DNA reads TGTGCCACATCACAGGGGGGCCGGACTGAAGCTTTCTTT. Its protein is CATSQGGRTEAFF. The full variable domain, its missing parts supplied by reference TRBV19 and TRBJ1-1, is DGGITQSPKYLFRKEGQNVTLSCEQNLNHDAMYWYRQDPGQGLRLIYYSQIVNDFQKGDIAEGYSVSREKKESFPLTVTSAQKNPTAFYLCATSQGGRTEAFFGQGTRLTVV.

The chain employs TRBV28 and TRBJ1-2; D not certain. Germline lookup yields CDR1 MDHEN and CDR2 SYDVKM. V lost 3 bases, J lost 9 bases, and 11 bases lay in between. This CDR3 has 12 residues. The CDR3 is CASSFGPGSYTF. The DNA of the CDR3 is TGTGCCAGCAGTTTTGGCCCCGGGAGCTACACCTTC.

The V call is TRBV7-6, the J call TRBJ1-1; D gene unclear. Trimming stripped 4 bases from V and 0 bases from J, with 12 bases between. The CDR3 is 15 amino acids. Germline lookup yields CDR1 SGHVS and CDR2 FNYEAQ. The CDR3 nucleotides read TGTGCCAGCAGCTCCGGGGAGCAAGTGAACACTGAAGCTTTCTTT. This sequence encodes CASSSGEQVNTEAFF.

The gene calls are TRBV28 and TRBJ1-4; maybe TRBD1 (5 bases). Germline CDR1 MDHEN, CDR2 SYDVKM. The CDR3 loop spans 15 amino acids. Trimming took off 7 bases at V and 3 bases at J, with 15 bases between the two ends. For the CDR3, the DNA is TGTGCCAGCATTAACTCTTGGGGGGCTAATGAAAAACTGTTTTTT. Protein product: CASINSWGANEKLFF.

This clone came up once. The genes are TRBV5-4 and TRBJ1-2; 9 bases map to TRBD1. Looked up from germline, CDR1 is SGHNT and CDR2 is YYREEE (reference sequence). The CDR3 runs to 16 residues. The trim removed 4 bases at V and 4 bases at J, leaving 11 bases unmatched. The CDR3 is CASSLRQGEDVYGYTF. In DNA form, the CDR3 reads TGTGCCAGCAGCCTTCGACAGGGGGAGGATGTCTATGGCTACACCTTC.

The chain has TRBV5-1 and TRBJ2-7; TRBD2 is a possible D gene (6 bases). V was shortened by 4 bases and J by 0 bases, with 17 bases between the two germline ends. The CDR3 has 16 residues. Germline assignment: CDR1 SGHRS and CDR2 YFSETQ. In nucleotides, the CDR3 is TGCGCCAGCAGCGAGGGACTGTTACGGAACTCCTACGAGCAGTACTTC. Encoded protein: CASSEGLLRNSYEQYF.

The chain links TRBV5-5 to TRBJ1-6; 8 bases map to TRBD1. The V and J ends lost 6 bases and 10 bases, in that order; junction bases with no gene match: 12. Germline CDR1 SGHKS, CDR2 YYEKEE (reference sequence). CDR3 size: 15 residues. The CDR3 bases are TGTGCCAGCACCGAACCCGGGACAGGATCATCACCCCTCCACTTT. Protein sequence: CASTEPGTGSSPLHF.

The V call is TRBV2, the J call TRBJ2-7, with 8 bases aligning to TRBD1. The CDR3 has 15 amino acids. V lost 0 bases to trimming and J lost 1 base; unmatched junction nucleotides: 2. Germline V gene lookup returns CDR1 SNHLY and CDR2 FYNNEI. CDR3 nucleotide sequence: TGTGCCAGCAGTGAAGCAGGACAGGGATCCTACGAGCAGTACTTC. This encodes CASSEAGQGSYEQYF.

The rearrangement uses TRBV24-1 and TRBJ2-7; D might be TRBD1 (5 bases). V lost 6 bases and J 5 bases, leaving 13 bases between the germline ends. The CDR3 runs 13 residues. The germline gives CDR1 KGHDR, CDR2 SFDVKD. CDR3 sequence: CATSPAGYHEQYF. The CDR3 DNA follows: TGTGCCACCAGTCCCGCAGGGTATCACGAGCAGTACTTC.

Only one count was recorded for this clone. The rearrangement joins TRBV9 to TRBJ1-1; D is unclear. Between the trimmed V and J ends, which lost 2 bases and 1 base, there was a span of 12 bases. Germline V CDR1 and CDR2: SGDLS, YYNGEE. The CDR3 covers 15 residues. CDR3 sequence: CASSVGRVGNTEAFF. DNA of the CDR3: TGTGCCAGCAGCGTCGGCCGGGTAGGGAACACTGAAGCTTTCTTT.

The J gene is TRBJ1-6, the V gene TRBV9; D is uncertain. The CDR3 covers 15 residues. From germline, CDR1 is SGDLS and CDR2 YYNGEE. V lost 3 bases to trimming and J lost 7 bases, with 14 bases between them. CDR3 nucleotide sequence: TGTGCCAGCAGCGGGTCATCGGTCGAGAATTCACCCCTCCACTTT. It encodes CASSGSSVENSPLHF.

The V call is TRBV7-6, the J call TRBJ2-5; 12 bases are shared with TRBD2. The germline CDR1 and CDR2 sequences are SGHVS and FNYEAQ. V was pared by 7 bases and J by 5 bases, with 5 bases of the junction left unmatched. This CDR3 is 14 amino acids long. This CDR3 is CASTDLAGGETQYF. The CDR3 DNA follows: TGTGCCAGCACTGACCTAGCGGGGGGGGAGACCCAGTACTTC.

In this sample, this clone turned up a few times. The chain uses TRBV6-2 or TRBV6-3 and TRBJ2-1; 9 bases map to TRBD1. From germline, CDR1 is MNHEY and CDR2 SVGEGT. J lost 6 bases, V lost 0 bases, and 0 bases had no gene match. The CDR3 is 14 amino acids. CDR3 nucleotides: TGTGCCAGCAGTTACTCGACAGGGGGCAATGAGCAGTTCTTC. Amino acids: CASSYSTGGNEQFF.

This chain uses TRBV14 with TRBJ1-1; maybe TRBD1 (5 bases). V dropped 5 bases and J dropped 0 bases, with 13 bases sitting between them. CDR1 is SGHDN and CDR2 is FVKESK in the germline V gene. This CDR3 is built from 15 residues. CDR3 sequence reads: CASSSQDTLNTEAFF. The DNA for the CDR3 is TGTGCCAGCAGCTCACAGGACACCTTGAACACTGAAGCTTTCTTT.

This sequence joins TRBV7-8 and TRBJ2-7, with 7 bases aligning to TRBD1. The CDR3 has 14 amino acids. With 5 bases clipped from V and 4 bases from J, the junction kept 8 bases outside the gene matches. Per the germline V gene, CDR1 is SGHVS and CDR2 is FQNEAQ. CDR3 region: CASSLTGFGYEQYF. The CDR3, as DNA: TGTGCCAGCAGCCTGACAGGGTTTGGGTACGAGCAGTACTTC.

The chain carries TRBV27 and TRBJ1-4; 9 bases are a match to TRBD1. The trim removed 5 bases at V and 6 bases at J, leaving 4 bases unmatched. Looked up from germline, CDR1 is MNHEY and CDR2 is SMNVEV (reference sequence). The CDR3 is 14 residues long. The CDR3 region has the DNA TGTGCCAGCAGTAATAGGGACAGGGATGAAAAACTGTTTTTT. Translation gives CASSNRDRDEKLFF. Full variable domain (rest looked up from reference TRBV27 and TRBJ1-4): EAQVTQNPRYLITVTGKKLTVTCSQNMNHEYMSWYRQDPGLGLRQIYYSMNVEVTDKGDVPEGYKVSRKEKRNFPLILESPSPNQTSLYFCASSNRDRDEKLFFGSGTQLSVL.

In its sample, this clone was seen once. The chain recombines TRBV5-1 with TRBJ1-1, with D possibly matching TRBD1 (5 bases). V was clipped by 0 bases and J by 1 base, with 13 bases between them. The germline V gene encodes CDR1 SGHRS and CDR2 YFSETQ. This CDR3 has 16 amino acids. CDR3 in DNA: TGCGCCAGCAGCTTGGGAGGTCTCACAGGGAACACTGAAGCTTTCTTT. It specifies CASSLGGLTGNTEAFF. Together with reference TRBV5-1 and TRBJ1-1, the CDR3 gives the full variable domain: KAGVTQTPRYLIKTRGQQVTLSCSPISGHRSVSWYQQTPGQGLQFLFEYFSETQRNKGNFPGRFSGRQFSNSRSEMNVSTLELGDSALYLCASSLGGLTGNTEAFFGQGTRLTVV.

V usage is TRBV19 and J usage is TRBJ1-5, with D hard to call. V lost 3 bases and J 4 bases, leaving 10 bases between the germline ends. CDR1 LNHDA and CDR2 SQIVND come from the germline V gene (reference sequence). The CDR3 totals 14 residues. The CDR3 DNA is TGTGCCAGTAGTATCCGGGAGATGAATCAGCCCCAGCATTTT. As protein: CASSIREMNQPQHF.

The V and J genes are TRBV23-1 and TRBJ2-7, with D perhaps matching TRBD1 (5 bases). TRBV23-1 is assigned to the ORF class and has an uncertain function. This CDR3 region has 17 residues. V was trimmed by 2 bases and J by 5 bases, leaving 22 bases between them. As DNA, the CDR3 is TGCGCCAGCAGTCAACGCCCAGGGCGGACGCCGGGTCACGAGCAGTACTTC. Its protein product is CASSQRPGRTPGHEQYF.

The genes are TRBV6-1 and TRBJ2-7; D uncertain. Germline CDR1 MNHNS, CDR2 SASEGT. V lost 1 base, J lost 0 bases, and 7 bases lay in between. The CDR3 consists of 14 residues. The CDR3 here is CASSEVEFSYEQYF. In nucleotides, the CDR3 is TGTGCCAGCAGTGAAGTAGAGTTCTCCTACGAGCAGTACTTC.

The chain combines TRBV9 with TRBJ2-7, with 7 bases that match TRBD1. The CDR3 runs 14 residues. Germline lookup yields CDR1 SGDLS and CDR2 YYNGEE. V lost 4 bases to trimming and J lost 0 bases; unmatched junction nucleotides: 4. The CDR3 loop is CASSPWTGSYEQYF. CDR3 bases: TGTGCCAGCAGCCCCTGGACAGGCTCCTACGAGCAGTACTTC.

The V gene is TRBV6-5, the J gene TRBJ2-7, with 10 bases that match TRBD1. Germline CDR1 is MNHEY and CDR2 is SVGAGI. The CDR3 totals 15 residues. Trimming cost V 8 bases and J 5 bases; bases outside gene matches: 12. The CDR3 region is CASAPDRDRGHEQYF. The CDR3 DNA follows: TGTGCCAGCGCTCCCGACCGGGACAGGGGTCACGAGCAGTACTTC.

The V call is TRBV2, the J call TRBJ2-7, with 11 bases aligning to TRBD1. CDR1 is SNHLY and CDR2 is FYNNEI in the germline V gene. The CDR3 is made up of 14 amino acids. V was pared by 8 bases and J by 3 bases, with 6 bases of the junction left unmatched. The CDR3 reads CASSGTGGYYEQYF. The CDR3 nucleotides read TGTGCCAGCTCCGGGACAGGGGGATACTACGAGCAGTACTTC.

The gene calls are TRBV19 and TRBJ1-5; 10 nucleotides line up with TRBD1. Germline loops: CDR1 LNHDA, CDR2 SQIVND (reference sequence). The CDR3 is 15 residues long. Unmatched junction bases numbered 6, after V lost 7 bases and J lost 3 bases. In DNA form, the CDR3 reads TGTGCCAGTACCAGGACAGGGGGATTCAATCAGCCCCAGCATTTT. Encoded protein: CASTRTGGFNQPQHF.

The chain recombines TRBV9 with TRBJ1-6, with a tentative D call TRBD1 (5 bases). The V gene's germline CDR1 is SGDLS and CDR2 YYNGEE. The CDR3 covers 16 residues. Trimming cost V 4 bases and J 10 bases, with 21 bases left between them. The CDR3 sequence is CASSPRGGGEYSPLHF. Written as DNA, the CDR3 is TGTGCCAGCAGCCCCCGCGGGGGAGGGGAATACTCACCCCTCCACTTT.

The chain couples TRBV6-6 to TRBJ2-3, with D possibly being TRBD1 (5 bases). Trimming shortened V by 6 bases and J by 0 bases, and 10 bases separated the two germline ends. The CDR3 covers 14 residues. Per the germline V gene, CDR1 is MNHNY and CDR2 is SVGAGI (reference sequence). CDR3 residues: CASRTDKSTDTQYF. CDR3 sequence (DNA): TGTGCCAGCAGGACGGACAAGAGCACAGATACGCAGTATTTT.

This sequence joins TRBV2 and TRBJ2-1; 8 nucleotides agree with TRBD2. Trimming removed 4 bases from V and 0 bases from J; junction bases left unmatched: 5. This CDR3 has 16 residues. The germline gives CDR1 SNHLY, CDR2 FYNNEI. CDR3 DNA sequence: TGTGCCAGCAGTGGAACAGCGGGGGCCTCCTACAATGAGCAGTTCTTC. Its translation is CASSGTAGASYNEQFF. The full variable domain, completed using reference TRBV2 and TRBJ2-1, is EPEVTQTPSHQVTQMGQEVILRCVPISNHLYFYWYRQILGQKVEFLVSFYNNEISEKSEIFDDQFSVERPDGSNFTLKIRSTKLEDSAMYFCASSGTAGASYNEQFFGPGTRLTVL.

This clone was picked up one time. The chain recombines TRBV18 with TRBJ1-2; D is possibly TRBD1 (6 bases). V lost 0 bases, J lost 4 bases, and 15 bases lay in between. Germline CDR1 KGHSH, CDR2 LQKENI. The CDR3 loop spans 16 amino acids. The CDR3 DNA follows: TGTGCCAGCTCACCACCCTCCGGGGGGCCGACCTATGGCTACACCTTC. It specifies CASSPPSGGPTYGYTF.